This entry is about one TCR beta chain. Method: immunoSEQ multiplex PCR; TCRdb's copy keeps in-frame clones and lacks some. The table has just over 40,000 clones, approximately 88% seen once. The sample originates from a study of T cells in narcolepsy. Study at large: Enrolled donors included narcolepsy type 1 or type 2 patients and healthy controls.

This CDR3 spans 16 amino acids. V trimming: 1 base; J trimming: 4 bases; junction bases outside the gene matches: 8. CDR1 is SGHNT and CDR2 is YYREEE in the germline V gene (reference sequence). The sequence derives from a human donor with narcolepsy. The chain carries TRBV5-4 and TRBJ2-5, with 9 positions matching TRBD1. The sample comprised CD45RA- memory CD4+ T cells from PBMCs. The CDR3 reads CASSLSTGGWRETQYF. Here the CDR3 DNA reads TGTGCCAGCAGCTTGTCGACAGGGGGTTGGCGAGAGACCCAGTACTTC.